This record covers a single T cell receptor (beta chain). Its matching antigen is unknown. The method was immunoSEQ multiplex PCR; TCRdb's version includes in-frame clones alone and lacks a portion of them. The sample has more than 75,000 clones; about 70% are singletons. The data were taken from a study of radiotherapy plus CTLA-4 blockade in lung cancer. Study in general: Disease control was seen in approximately 30% of patients, objective responses in 15% to 20%. Study findings and constraints: TCR clones of tumor origin grew in blood after radiotherapy plus ipilimumab. Early shifts in blood T cell clones, with interferon-beta, reportedly predicted response best.

Alongside CTLA-4 blockade with ipilimumab, patients with chemo-refractory metastatic non-small-cell lung cancer received focal radiation. The CDR3 length is 13 residues. Germline loops: CDR1 MNHNY, CDR2 SVGAGI (reference sequence). V was pared by 10 bases and J by 2 bases, with 12 bases between. The rearrangement links TRBV6-6 to TRBJ1-5; TRBD1 might be the D (6 bases). The input for sequencing was peripheral blood, taken from a patient treated with radiotherapy plus ipilimumab. The receptor was isolated from a human donor with non-small cell lung cancer who had a partial response to radiotherapy plus ipilimumab. Some clones in this sample may be carry-over from other donors' samples. The CDR3 DNA reads TGTGCCACCAGCAGGGGTGGCAATCAGCCCCAGCATTTT. It is translated as CATSRGGNQPQHF.